This T cell receptor (beta chain) emerged from a study of identical twins. V was trimmed by 0 bases and J by 6 bases, leaving 6 bases between them. The CDR3 contains 13 residues. Germline CDR1 is LNHNV and CDR2 is YYDKDF (reference sequence). Whole-study results and caveats: Reduced insertions were recorded for abundant cord blood beta clonotypes, with no such pattern in memory repertoires. Out-of-frame TCR alpha sharing in monozygotic twins exceeded recombination model predictions.

A remark on this clonotype: The antigen remains unidentified.

A universal primer site was added by template switching, and unique molecular identifiers were carried by the cDNA. In TCRdb, the 5' RACE reads were re-called with MiXCR into one record per CDR3 protein. The data contain around 490,000 distinct CDR3 sequences, 14% of them singletons. The same specimen was also included in a second study, on yellow fever vaccine responses in identical twins. That paper adds: Twins' vaccine T cell responses were reported to seem partly convergent and partly personalized.

The rearrangement links TRBV15 to TRBJ1-5; D call uncertain. Sequencing input: CD4+ T cells sorted from blood. The TCR originated in a woman aged 18-35 years in good health. The CDR3 DNA sequence: TGTGCCACCAGCAGAGATCGGGGTCAGCCCCAGCATTTT. It codes for CATSRDRGQPQHF. Full variable domain (missing parts from reference TRBV15 and TRBJ1-5): DAMVIQNPRYQVTQFGKPVTLSCSQTLNHNVMYWYQQKSSQAPKLLFHYYDKDFNNEADTPDNFQSRRPNTSFCFLDIRSPGLGDTAMYLCATSRDRGQPQHFGDGTRLSIL.